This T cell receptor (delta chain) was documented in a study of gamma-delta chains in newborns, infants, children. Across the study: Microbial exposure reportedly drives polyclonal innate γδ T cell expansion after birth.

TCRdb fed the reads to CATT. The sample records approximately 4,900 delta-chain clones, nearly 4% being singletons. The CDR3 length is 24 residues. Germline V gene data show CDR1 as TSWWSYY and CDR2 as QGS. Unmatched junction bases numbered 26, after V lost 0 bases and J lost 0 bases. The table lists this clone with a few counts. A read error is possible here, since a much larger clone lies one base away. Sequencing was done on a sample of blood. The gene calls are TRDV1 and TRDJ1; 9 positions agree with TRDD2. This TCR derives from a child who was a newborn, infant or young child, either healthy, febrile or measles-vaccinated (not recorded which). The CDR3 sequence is CALGELKGPSYEGCAQAYTDKLIF. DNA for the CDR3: TGTGCTCTTGGGGAACTAAAGGGGCCTTCCTACGAGGGATGCGCCCAGGCGTACACCGATAAACTCATCTTT.